This T cell receptor beta chain was recovered during a study of blood T cell repertoires in COVID-19. Study overall: Sample material is recorded as cDNA or gDNA derived from T cells, B-cell-depleted T cells, or PBMCs.

The sample holds one count of this clone. The protocol was immunoSEQ multiplex PCR, while the TCRdb copy is restricted to in-frame clones and leaves out a portion. Among nearly 350,000 clones, 80% to 90% were seen once, and the ten largest hold roughly 3%. The V and J ends lost 3 bases and 3 bases, in that order; junction bases with no gene match: 4. From germline, CDR1 is SGDLS and CDR2 YYNGEE. The CDR3 length is 15 residues. The TCR comes from a man aged 25 to 40 with active or convalescent COVID-19. This chain links TRBV9 with TRBJ2-3, with 10 bases lining up with TRBD1. Sequencing was performed on peripheral blood. The CDR3 loop reads CASSAGTGDTDTQYF. The CDR3 DNA follows: TGTGCCAGCAGCGCTGGGACAGGGGATACAGATACGCAGTATTTT. Supplemented by reference TRBV9 and TRBJ2-3, the full variable domain reads DSGVTQTPKHLITATGQRVTLRCSPRSGDLSVYWYQQSLDQGLQFLIQYYNGEERAKGNILERFSAQQFPDLHSELNLSSLELGDSALYFCASSAGTGDTDTQYFGPGTRLTVL.